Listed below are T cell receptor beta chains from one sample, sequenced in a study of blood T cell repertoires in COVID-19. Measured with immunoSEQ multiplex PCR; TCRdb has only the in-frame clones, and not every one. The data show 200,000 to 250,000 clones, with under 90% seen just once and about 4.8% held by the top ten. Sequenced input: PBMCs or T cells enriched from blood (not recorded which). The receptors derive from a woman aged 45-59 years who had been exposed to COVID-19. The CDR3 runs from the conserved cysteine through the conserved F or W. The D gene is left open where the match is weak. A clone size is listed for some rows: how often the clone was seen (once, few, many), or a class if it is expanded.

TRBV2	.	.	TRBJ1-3	CASSRSQDSGNTIYF	TGTGCCAGCAGTCGATCCCAGGACTCTGGAAACACCATATATTTT
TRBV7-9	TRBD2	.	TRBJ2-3	CASSKLAGGTSSTDTQYF	TGTGCCAGCAGCAAACTAGCGGGGGGGACCTCTAGCACAGATACGCAGTATTTT
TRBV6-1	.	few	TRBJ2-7	CASSEVRAYEQYF	TGTGCCAGCAGTGAGGTCAGGGCCTACGAGCAGTACTTC
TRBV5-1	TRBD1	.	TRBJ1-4	CASSADRVEEKLFF	TGCGCCAGCAGCGCGGACAGGGTTGAGGAAAAACTGTTTTTT
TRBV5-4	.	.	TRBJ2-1	CASSSSAGGGSYNEQFF	TGTGCCAGCAGCTCCTCGGCTGGCGGGGGCTCTTACAATGAGCAGTTCTTC
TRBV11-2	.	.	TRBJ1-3	CASSSLADIPPSGNTIYF	TGTGCCAGCAGCTCCTTAGCGGACATACCCCCCTCTGGAAACACCATATATTTT
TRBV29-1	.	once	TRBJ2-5	CSVGPQEGTQYF	TGCAGCGTTGGCCCGCAGGAAGGGACCCAGTACTTC
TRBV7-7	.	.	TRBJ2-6	CASSLGGSGANVLTF	TGTGCCAGCAGCCTGGGGGGTTCTGGGGCCAACGTCCTGACTTTC
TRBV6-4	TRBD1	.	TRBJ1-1	CASSPTGGPNTEAFF	TGTGCCAGCAGCCCGACAGGGGGCCCGAACACTGAAGCTTTCTTT
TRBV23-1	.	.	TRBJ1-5	CASSQAGTMHF	TGCGCCAGCAGTCAGGCGGGGACTATGCATTTT
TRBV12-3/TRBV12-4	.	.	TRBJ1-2	CASSETELYGYTF	TGTGCCAGCAGTGAGACAGAACTGTATGGCTACACCTTC
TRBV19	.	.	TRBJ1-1	CASSIVGGRTEAFF	TGTGCCAGTAGTATAGTGGGGGGAAGGACTGAAGCTTTCTTT
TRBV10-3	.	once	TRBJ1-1	CAISDGHDTEAFF	TGTGCCATCAGTGATGGGCACGACACTGAAGCTTTCTTT
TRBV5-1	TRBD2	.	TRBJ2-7	CASSSRLAGAYEQYF	TGCGCCAGCAGCTCCCGACTAGCGGGGGCCTACGAGCAGTACTTC
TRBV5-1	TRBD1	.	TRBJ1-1	CASSPVPGQHTEAFF	TGCGCCAGCAGCCCCGTCCCGGGACAGCACACTGAAGCTTTCTTT
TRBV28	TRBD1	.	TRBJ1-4	CASSLGQGIREKLFF	TGTGCCAGCAGTTTGGGACAGGGGATACGGGAAAAACTGTTTTTT
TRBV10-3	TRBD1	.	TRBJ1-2	CAIKGTGGGYTF	TGTGCCATCAAGGGGACAGGGGGTGGCTACACCTTC